Below, one TCR beta chain is given with its context. As yet, its antigen is unknown. Data came from immunoSEQ multiplex PCR; TCRdb stores just in-frame clones and leaves some out. This table holds 100,000 to 150,000 clones, approximately 90% found once. The CDR3 is made up of 16 amino acids. Trimming at V came to 0 bases and at J to 3 bases, leaving 5 bases not matched to a gene. Germline-derived CDR1 and CDR2 are LGHNT and FRNRAP. The data were taken from a study of T cell responses to AZD1222 COVID-19 vaccine. General study points: Regions 160-218 and 743-854 held dominance among vaccine-associated CD4 TCRs, which spanned spike. Spike-specific TCRs gained breadth and depth after people received two AZD1222 doses.

Source: peripheral blood, taken 28 days after the second AZD1222 dose. V usage is TRBV12-5 and J usage is TRBJ2-3, with 8 bases that match TRBD2. The clonotype comes from an adult who received the AZD1222 COVID-19 vaccine. CDR3 sequence reads: CASGLVVSGETDTQYF. The CDR3 DNA sequence: TGTGCTAGTGGTTTGGTGGTTAGCGGGGAAACAGATACGCAGTATTTT.